The source of this T cell receptor beta chain is a study of T cells in Graves' hyperthyroidism and ophthalmopathy. At the level of the study: Peripheral blood was acquired at first diagnosis, ahead of any therapy whatsoever. Findings and limits, study-wide: Stable hyperthyroidism and ophthalmopathy were separated using 13 V-J signatures.

Researchers took RNA transcripts and amplified the TCR beta CDR3 regions from them. With the HTBI primer set, the TCR CDR3 went through a first round of RT-PCR. TCRdb redid the calling of the multiplex PCR reads with MiXCR, one entry per CDR3 protein. The sample lists 270,000 or so distinct CDR3 sequences, around 25% occurring once. Patients aged 18 to 65 had newly diagnosed hyperthyroidism that had lasted under 2 months. Every diagnosis used clinical symptoms, serum thyroxine and TRAb, thyroid ultrasound and orbital computed tomography. At least ten counts were recorded for this clonotype. Its matching antigen is unknown. This CDR3 is built from 11 residues. The germline V gene has CDR1 GTSNPN and CDR2 SVGIG (reference sequence). Trimming removed 7 bases from V and 3 bases from J, with 10 bases in between.

The sequenced sample was blood. This receptor was taken from a man aged 40-55 years with Graves' hyperthyroidism that later progressed to Graves' ophthalmopathy. V usage is TRBV30 and J usage is TRBJ2-7; possible D gene TRBD2, 6 bases. The CDR3 DNA sequence: TGTGCCTCCGCGGAGGGCTACGAGCAGTACTTC. The encoded protein is CASAEGYEQYF.